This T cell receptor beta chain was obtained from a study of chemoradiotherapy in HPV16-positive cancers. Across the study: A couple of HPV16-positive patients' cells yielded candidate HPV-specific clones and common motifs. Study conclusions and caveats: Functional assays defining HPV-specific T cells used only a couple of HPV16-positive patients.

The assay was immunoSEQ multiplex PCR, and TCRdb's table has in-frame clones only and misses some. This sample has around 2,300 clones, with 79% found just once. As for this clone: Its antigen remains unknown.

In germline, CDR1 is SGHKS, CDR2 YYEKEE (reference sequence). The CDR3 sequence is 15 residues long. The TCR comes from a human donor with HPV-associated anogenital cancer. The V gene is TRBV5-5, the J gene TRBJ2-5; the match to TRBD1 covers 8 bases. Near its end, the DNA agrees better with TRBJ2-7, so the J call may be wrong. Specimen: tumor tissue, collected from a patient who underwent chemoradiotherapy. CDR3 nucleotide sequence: TGTGCCAGCAGCTTGTCTGGACAGGGCCTCCACGAGCAGTACTTC. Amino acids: CASSLSGQGLHEQYF.